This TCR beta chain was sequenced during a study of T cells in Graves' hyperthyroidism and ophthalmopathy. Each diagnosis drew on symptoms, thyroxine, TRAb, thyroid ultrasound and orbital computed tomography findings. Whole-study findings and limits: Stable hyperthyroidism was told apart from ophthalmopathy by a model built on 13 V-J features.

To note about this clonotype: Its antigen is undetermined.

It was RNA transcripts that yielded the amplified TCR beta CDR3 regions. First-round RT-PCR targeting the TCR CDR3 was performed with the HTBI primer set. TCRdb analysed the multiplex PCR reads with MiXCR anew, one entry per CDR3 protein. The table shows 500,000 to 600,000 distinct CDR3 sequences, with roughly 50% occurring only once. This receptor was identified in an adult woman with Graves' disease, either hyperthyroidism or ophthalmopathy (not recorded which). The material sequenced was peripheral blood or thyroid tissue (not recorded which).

CDR3 loop: CASSKDGAQGLAVDNEQFF. CDR3 nucleotide sequence: TGTGCCAGTAGTAAAGACGGAGCCCAGGGACTAGCGGTAGACAATGAGCAGTTCTTC. The rearrangement uses TRBV19 and TRBJ2-1; 11 bases map to TRBD2. Germline V gene sequence: CDR1 LNHDA, CDR2 SQIVND (reference sequence). The CDR3 extends over 19 amino acids. The J segment lost 5 bases and the V segment lost 4 bases, leaving 16 bases of the junction unmatched.